The entry below describes one TCR beta chain. This clone was found once. Its antigen is currently not known. Nothing much larger sits one base from this clone, and base qualities are not available. Each collaborating institution followed its own protocols to collect whole blood in K2EDTA tubes. Collaborator samples were shipped for TCRbeta analysis as frozen whole blood, isolated PBMCs, or DNA extracted from either sample type. This sample was included in a study of blood T cell repertoires in COVID-19 (dated by TCRdb to the early 2020s). Concerning the study at large: The collaborator samples originated in the United States, Italy and Spain and spanned the acute and convalescent phases of COVID-19. The repertoires were released in a freely available public database intended as a resource for research on the immune response to SARS-CoV-2. HLA class I and class II types, where available, came from metadata supplied by the sample provider rather than from assay-based typing. Sample metadata almost always included a de-identified subject ID, COVID-19 status, age in years and sex. Samples came from the ongoing ImmuneRACE study (first 160 participants) plus 1,254 subjects from 6 global collaborators. The dataset comprised deeply sampled blood TCRbeta repertoires from subjects exposed to, actively infected with, or recovered from COVID-19. The prospective study material was composed of cDNA or gDNA derived from T cells, B-cell-depleted T cells, or PBMCs.

The immunoSEQ Assay, a bias-controlled multiplex PCR, was used to amplify TCRbeta CDR3 regions from genomic DNA. On the study's bioinformatics: The number of nucleated cells in each sample was estimated from the amplification of reference gene primers within the assay. To quantify the absolute abundance of each unique TCRbeta CDR3 rearrangement, sequence reads were collapsed and filtered. Productive Simpson clonality was computed per sample as the square root of Simpson's diversity index over productive rearrangements. Entries here come from immuneACCESS through TCRdb and include only in-frame sequences with V and J called. Some clones fail to appear in such tables; in the studies checked, an unresolved V gene covers under half of the shortfall, and the cause of the remainder is unknown. V and J calls and clone size follow that table, whereas D and trimming were derived from the DNA. The sample table lists fewer than 200,000 clones, around 85% of them with a count of one. Together, the top ten hold less than 25% of the sample.

The CDR3 runs 22 residues from the cysteine to the phenylalanine. The only DNA kept is the CDR3, 66 bases in frame from the first base. Looking up the germline V gene yields CDR1 SGHDN and CDR2 FVKESK. Germline trimming amounts to 2 bases on V and 1 base on J, with 21 as the count of junction bases outside the gene matches. Summary of the overall study and its limitations: The amount of clinical and demographic metadata varied by source and participant and was provided uncurated.

The sequence joins TRBV14 to TRBJ2-1, with 9 junctional bases fitting TRBD1. Sample: peripheral blood. The source is a man in his sixties or seventies with active or convalescent COVID-19. The CDR3 protein is CASSQLEWTGVRFSNSYNEQFF. The nucleotide sequence reads TGTGCCAGCAGCCAACTTGAGTGGACAGGGGTCAGGTTTTCGAATTCCTACAATGAGCAGTTCTTC.